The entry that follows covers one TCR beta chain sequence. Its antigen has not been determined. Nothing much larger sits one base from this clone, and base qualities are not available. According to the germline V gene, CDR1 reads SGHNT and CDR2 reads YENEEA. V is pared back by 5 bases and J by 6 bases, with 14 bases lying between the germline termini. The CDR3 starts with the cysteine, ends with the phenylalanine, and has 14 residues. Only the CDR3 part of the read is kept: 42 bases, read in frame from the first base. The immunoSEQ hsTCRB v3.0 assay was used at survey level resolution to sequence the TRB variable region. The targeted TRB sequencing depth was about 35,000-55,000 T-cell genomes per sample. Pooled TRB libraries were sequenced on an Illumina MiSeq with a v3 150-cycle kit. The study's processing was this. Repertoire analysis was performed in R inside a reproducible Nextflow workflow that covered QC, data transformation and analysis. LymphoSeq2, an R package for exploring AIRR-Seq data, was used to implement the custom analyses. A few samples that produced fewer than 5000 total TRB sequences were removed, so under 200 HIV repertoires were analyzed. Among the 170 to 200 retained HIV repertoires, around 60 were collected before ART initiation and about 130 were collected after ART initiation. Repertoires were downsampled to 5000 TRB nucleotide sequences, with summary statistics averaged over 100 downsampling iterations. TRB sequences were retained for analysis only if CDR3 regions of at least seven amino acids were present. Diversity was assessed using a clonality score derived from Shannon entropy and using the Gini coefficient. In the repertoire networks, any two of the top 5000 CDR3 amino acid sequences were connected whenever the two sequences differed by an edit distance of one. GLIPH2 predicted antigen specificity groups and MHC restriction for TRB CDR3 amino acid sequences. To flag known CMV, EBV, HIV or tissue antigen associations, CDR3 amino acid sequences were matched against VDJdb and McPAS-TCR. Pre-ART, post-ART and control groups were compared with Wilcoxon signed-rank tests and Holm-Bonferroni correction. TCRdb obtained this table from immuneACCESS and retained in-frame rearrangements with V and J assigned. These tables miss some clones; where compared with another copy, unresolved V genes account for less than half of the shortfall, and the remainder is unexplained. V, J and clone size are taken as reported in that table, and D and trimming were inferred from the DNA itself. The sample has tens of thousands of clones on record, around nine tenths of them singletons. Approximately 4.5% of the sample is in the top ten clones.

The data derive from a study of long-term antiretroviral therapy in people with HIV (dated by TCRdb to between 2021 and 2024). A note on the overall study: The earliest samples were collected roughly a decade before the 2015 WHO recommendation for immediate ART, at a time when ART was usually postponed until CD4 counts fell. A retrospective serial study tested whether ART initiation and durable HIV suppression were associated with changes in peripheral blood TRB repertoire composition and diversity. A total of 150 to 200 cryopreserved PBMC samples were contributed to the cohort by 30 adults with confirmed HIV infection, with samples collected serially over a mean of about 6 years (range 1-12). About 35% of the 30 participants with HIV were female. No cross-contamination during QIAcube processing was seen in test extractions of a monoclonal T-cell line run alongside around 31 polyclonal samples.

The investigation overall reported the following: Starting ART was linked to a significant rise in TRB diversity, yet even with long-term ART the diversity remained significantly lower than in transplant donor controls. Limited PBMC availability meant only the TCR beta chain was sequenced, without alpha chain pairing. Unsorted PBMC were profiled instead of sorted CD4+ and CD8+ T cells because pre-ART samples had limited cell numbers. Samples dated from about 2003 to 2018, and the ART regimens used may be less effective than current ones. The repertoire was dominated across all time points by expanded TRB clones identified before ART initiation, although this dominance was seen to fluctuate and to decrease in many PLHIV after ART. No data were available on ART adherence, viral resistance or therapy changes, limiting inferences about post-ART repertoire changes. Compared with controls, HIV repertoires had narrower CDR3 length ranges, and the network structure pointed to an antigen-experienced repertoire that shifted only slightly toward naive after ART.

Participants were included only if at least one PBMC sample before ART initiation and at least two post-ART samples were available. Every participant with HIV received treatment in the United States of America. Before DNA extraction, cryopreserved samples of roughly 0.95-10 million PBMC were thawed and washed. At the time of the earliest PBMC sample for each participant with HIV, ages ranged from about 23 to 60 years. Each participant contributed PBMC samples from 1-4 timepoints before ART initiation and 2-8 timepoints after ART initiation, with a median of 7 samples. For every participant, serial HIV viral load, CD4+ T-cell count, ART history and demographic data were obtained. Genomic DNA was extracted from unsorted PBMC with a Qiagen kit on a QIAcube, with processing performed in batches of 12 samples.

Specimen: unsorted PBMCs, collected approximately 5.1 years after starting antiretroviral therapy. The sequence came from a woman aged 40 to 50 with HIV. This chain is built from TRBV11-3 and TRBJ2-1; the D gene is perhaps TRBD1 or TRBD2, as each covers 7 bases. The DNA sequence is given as TGTGCCAGCAGCGAGGTCAGGGGGGGCAATGAGCAGTTCTTC. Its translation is CASSEVRGGNEQFF.